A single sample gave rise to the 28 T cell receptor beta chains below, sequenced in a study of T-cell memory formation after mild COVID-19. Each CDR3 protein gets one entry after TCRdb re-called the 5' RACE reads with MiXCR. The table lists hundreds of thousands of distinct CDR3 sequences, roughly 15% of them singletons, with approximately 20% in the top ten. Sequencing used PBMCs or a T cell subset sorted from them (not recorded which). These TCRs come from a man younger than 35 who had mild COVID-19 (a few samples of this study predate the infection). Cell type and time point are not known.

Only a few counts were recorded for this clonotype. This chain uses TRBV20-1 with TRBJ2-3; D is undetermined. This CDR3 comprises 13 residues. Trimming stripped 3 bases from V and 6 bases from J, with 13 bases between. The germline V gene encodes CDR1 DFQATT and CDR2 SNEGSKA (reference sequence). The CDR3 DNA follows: TGCAGTGCTAGCCGACCTTATGGGGATACGCAGTATTTT. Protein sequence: CSASRPYGDTQYF.

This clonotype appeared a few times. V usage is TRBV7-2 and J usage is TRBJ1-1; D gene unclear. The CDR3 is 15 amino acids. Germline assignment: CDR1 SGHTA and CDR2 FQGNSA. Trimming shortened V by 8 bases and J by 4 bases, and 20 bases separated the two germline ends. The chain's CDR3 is CASRRGPVAGTEAFF. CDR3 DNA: TGTGCCAGCCGACGAGGACCCGTTGCGGGCACTGAAGCTTTCTTT. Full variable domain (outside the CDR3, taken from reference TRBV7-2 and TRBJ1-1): GAGVSQSPSNKVTEKGKDVELRCDPISGHTALYWYRQSLGQGLEFLIYFQGNSAPDKSGLPSDRFSAERTGGSVSTLTIQRTQQEDSAVYLCASRRGPVAGTEAFFGQGTRLTVV.

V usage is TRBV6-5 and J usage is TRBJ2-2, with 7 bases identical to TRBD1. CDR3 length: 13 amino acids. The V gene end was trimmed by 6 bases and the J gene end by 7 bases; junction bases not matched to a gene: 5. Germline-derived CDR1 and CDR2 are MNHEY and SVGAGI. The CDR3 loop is CASRARGIGELFF. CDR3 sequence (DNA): TGTGCCAGCAGAGCCAGGGGGATCGGGGAGCTGTTTTTT.

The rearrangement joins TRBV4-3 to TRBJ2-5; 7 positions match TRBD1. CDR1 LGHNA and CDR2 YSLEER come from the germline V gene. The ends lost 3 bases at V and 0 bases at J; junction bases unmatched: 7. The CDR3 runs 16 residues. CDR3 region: CASSQTGWSYQETQYF. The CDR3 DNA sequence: TGCGCCAGCAGCCAGACAGGGTGGTCGTACCAAGAGACCCAGTACTTC.

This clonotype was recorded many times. This CDR3 reads CASSLDLYNEQFF. CDR3 sequence (DNA): TGCGCCAGCAGCTTGGACCTTTACAATGAGCAGTTCTTC. The J gene is TRBJ2-1, the V gene TRBV5-1; D is undetermined. The CDR3 runs to 13 residues. V was trimmed by 0 bases and J by 4 bases, leaving 5 bases between them. Germline V CDR1 and CDR2: SGHRS, YFSETQ.

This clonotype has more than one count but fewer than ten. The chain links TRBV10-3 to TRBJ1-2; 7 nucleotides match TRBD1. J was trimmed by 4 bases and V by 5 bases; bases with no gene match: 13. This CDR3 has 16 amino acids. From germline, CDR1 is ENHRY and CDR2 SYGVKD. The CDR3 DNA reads TGTGCCATCAGTCCATCTGGGCAGGGGGGATCCTATGGCTACACCTTC. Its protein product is CAISPSGQGGSYGYTF.

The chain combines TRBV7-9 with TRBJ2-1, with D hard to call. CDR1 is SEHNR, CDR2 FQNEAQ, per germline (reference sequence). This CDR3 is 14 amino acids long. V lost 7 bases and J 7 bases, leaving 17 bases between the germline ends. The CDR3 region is CASTWGRSNNEQFF. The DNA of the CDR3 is TGTGCCAGCACTTGGGGTCGGTCCAATAATGAGCAGTTCTTC.

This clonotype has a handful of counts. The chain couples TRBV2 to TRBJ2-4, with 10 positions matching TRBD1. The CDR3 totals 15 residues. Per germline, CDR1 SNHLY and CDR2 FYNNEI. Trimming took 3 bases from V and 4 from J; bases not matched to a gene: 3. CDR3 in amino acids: CASSEGTGVKNIQYF. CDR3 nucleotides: TGTGCCAGCAGTGAGGGGACAGGGGTAAAAAACATTCAGTACTTC.

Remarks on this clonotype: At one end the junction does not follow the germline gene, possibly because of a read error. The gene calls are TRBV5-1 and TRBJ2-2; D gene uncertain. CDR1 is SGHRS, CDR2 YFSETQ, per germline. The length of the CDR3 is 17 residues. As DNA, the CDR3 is TGCGCCAGCAGCTTGGAGGGTGCAGCGTCCAACACCCGGGAGCTGTTTTTT. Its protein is CASSLEGAASNTRELFF.

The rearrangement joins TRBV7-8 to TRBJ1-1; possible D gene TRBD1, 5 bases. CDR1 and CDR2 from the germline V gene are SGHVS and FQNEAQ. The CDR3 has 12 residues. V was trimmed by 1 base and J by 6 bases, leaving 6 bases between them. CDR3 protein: CASSLVGAEAFF. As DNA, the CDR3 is TGTGCCAGCAGCTTAGTGGGGGCTGAAGCTTTCTTT.

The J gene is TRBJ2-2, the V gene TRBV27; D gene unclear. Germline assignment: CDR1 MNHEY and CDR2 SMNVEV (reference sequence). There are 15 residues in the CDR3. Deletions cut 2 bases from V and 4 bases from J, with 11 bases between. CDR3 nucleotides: TGTGCCAGCAGTTTAATGGGTCCCGGCACCGGGGAGCTGTTTTTT. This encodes CASSLMGPGTGELFF.

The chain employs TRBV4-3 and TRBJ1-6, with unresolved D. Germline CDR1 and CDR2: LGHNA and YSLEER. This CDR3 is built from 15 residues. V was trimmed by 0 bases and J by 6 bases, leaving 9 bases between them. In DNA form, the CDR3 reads TGCGCCAGCAGCCAAGAGTGGCAGTTTAATTCACCCCTCCACTTT. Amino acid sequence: CASSQEWQFNSPLHF.

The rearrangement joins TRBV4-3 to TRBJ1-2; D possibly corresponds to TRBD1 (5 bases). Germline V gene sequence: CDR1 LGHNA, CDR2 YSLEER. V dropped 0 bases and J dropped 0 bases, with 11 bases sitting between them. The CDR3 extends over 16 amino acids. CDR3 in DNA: TGCGCCAGCAGCCAAGAGGGGGGGAGAACTAACTATGGCTACACCTTC. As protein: CASSQEGGRTNYGYTF.

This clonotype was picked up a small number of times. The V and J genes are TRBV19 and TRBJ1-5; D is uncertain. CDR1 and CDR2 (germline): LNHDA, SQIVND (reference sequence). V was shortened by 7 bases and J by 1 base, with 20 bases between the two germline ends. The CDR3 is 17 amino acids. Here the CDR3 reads CASTGVGDVRSNQPQHF. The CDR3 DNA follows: TGTGCCAGTACGGGCGTTGGGGATGTACGCAGCAATCAGCCCCAGCATTTT.

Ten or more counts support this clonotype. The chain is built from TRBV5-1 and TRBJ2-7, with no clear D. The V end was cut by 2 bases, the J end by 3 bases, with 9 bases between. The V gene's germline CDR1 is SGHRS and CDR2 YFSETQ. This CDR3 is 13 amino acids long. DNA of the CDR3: TGCGCCAGCAGCTTCGAAGCTGACTACGAGCAGTACTTC. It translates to CASSFEADYEQYF. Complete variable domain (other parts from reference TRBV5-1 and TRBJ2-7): KAGVTQTPRYLIKTRGQQVTLSCSPISGHRSVSWYQQTPGQGLQFLFEYFSETQRNKGNFPGRFSGRQFSNSRSEMNVSTLELGDSALYLCASSFEADYEQYFGPGTRLTVT.

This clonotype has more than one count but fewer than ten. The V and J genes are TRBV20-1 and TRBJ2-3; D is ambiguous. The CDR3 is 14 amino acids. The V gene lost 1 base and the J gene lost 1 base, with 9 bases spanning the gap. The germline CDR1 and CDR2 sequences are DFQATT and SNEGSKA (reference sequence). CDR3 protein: CSARVRTGTDTQYF. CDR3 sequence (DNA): TGCAGTGCTAGAGTACGGACCGGCACAGATACGCAGTATTTT.

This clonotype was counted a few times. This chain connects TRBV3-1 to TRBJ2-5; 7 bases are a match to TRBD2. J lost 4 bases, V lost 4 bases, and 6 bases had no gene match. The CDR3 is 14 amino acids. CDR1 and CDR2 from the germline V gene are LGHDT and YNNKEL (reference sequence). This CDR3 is CASSPTSGTETQYF. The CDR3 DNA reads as TGTGCCAGCAGCCCCACCAGCGGGACAGAGACCCAGTACTTC.

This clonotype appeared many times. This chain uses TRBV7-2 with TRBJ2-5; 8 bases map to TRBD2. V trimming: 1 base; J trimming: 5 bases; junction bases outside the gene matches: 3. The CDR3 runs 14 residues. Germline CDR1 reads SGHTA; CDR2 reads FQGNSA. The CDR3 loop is CASSLGLARETQYF. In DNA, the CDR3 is TGTGCCAGCAGCTTAGGACTAGCGAGGGAGACCCAGTACTTC.

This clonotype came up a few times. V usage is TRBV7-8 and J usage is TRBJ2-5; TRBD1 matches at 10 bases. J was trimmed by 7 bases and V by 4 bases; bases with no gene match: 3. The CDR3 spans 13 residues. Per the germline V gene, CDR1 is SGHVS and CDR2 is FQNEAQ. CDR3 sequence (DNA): TGTGCCAGCAGCTGGACAGGGGGGAGGACCCAGTACTTC. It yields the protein CASSWTGGRTQYF.

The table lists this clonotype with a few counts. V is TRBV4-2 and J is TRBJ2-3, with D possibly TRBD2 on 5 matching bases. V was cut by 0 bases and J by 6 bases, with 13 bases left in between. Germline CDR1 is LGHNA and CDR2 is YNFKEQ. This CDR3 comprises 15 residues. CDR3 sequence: CASSQEGGPRDTQYF. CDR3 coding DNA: TGTGCCAGCAGCCAAGAAGGCGGGCCAAGGGATACGCAGTATTTT.

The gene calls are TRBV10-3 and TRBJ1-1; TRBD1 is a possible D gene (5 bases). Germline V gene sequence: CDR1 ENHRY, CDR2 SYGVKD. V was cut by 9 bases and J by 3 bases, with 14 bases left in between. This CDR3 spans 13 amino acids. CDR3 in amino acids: CAISGDSDTEAFF. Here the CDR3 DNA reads TGTGCCATTTCTGGGGACTCTGACACTGAAGCTTTCTTT.

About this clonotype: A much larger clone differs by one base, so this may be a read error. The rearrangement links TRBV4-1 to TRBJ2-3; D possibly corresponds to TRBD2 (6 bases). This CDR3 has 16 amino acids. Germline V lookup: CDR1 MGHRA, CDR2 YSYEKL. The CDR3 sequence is CASSQEAGPNTDTHYF. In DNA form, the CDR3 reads TGCGCCAGCAGCCAAGAGGCGGGGCCCAACACAGATACGCATTATTTT.

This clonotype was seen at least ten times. The CDR3 here is CASQTGFPDTEAFF. CDR3 DNA sequence: TGTGCCAGCCAAACAGGGTTTCCGGACACTGAAGCTTTCTTT. The chain couples TRBV6-2 or TRBV6-3 to TRBJ1-1, with D perhaps TRBD1 (6 bases). V was clipped by 8 bases and J by 3 bases, with 16 bases between them. CDR3 length: 14 amino acids. CDR1 and CDR2 (germline): MNHEY, SVGEGT.

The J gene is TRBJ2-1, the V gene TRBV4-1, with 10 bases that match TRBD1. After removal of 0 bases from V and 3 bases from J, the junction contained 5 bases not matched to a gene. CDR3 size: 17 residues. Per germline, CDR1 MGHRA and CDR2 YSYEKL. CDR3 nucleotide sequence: TGCGCCAGCAGCCAAGATTCAGGGACAGGGGTCTACAATGAGCAGTTCTTC. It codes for CASSQDSGTGVYNEQFF.

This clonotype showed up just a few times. CDR3 residues: CASSQDLGGSDEQYF. In nucleotides, the CDR3 is TGCGCCAGCAGCCAAGATCTGGGCGGGAGCGACGAGCAGTACTTC. This sequence joins TRBV4-3 and TRBJ2-7, with 7 bases lining up with TRBD2. The germline V gene encodes CDR1 LGHNA and CDR2 YSLEER. V was pared by 0 bases and J by 5 bases, with 7 bases of the junction left unmatched. The CDR3 runs 15 residues.

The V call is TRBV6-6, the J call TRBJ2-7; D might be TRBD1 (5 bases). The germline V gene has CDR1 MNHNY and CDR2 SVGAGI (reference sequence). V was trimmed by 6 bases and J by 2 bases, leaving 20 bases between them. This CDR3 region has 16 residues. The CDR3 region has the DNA TGTGCCAGCAGACAACAGACAGACACCTATCCCTACGAGCAGTACTTC. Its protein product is CASRQQTDTYPYEQYF.

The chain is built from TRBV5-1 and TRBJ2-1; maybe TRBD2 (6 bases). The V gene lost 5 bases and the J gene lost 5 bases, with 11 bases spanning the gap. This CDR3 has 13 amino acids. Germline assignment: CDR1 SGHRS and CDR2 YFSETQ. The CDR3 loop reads CASRREANNEQFF. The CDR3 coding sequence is TGCGCCAGCAGGAGGGAGGCCAACAATGAGCAGTTCTTC.

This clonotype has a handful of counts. The CDR3 DNA is TGTGCCAGCAGCCGACTCCCAGATACAGATACGCAGTATTTT. Protein: CASSRLPDTDTQYF. V gene TRBV3-1 combines with J gene TRBJ2-3; D is undetermined. The CDR3 consists of 14 residues. The ends were cut back, 4 bases at V and 3 bases at J, with 11 bases in the middle. From germline, CDR1 is LGHDT and CDR2 YNNKEL (reference sequence).